The 27 T cell receptor beta chains reported below all come from one sample, sequenced in a study of PD-L1 blockade in urothelial cancer. Time point indicated: peripheral blood 6 weeks after treatment start. The method was immunoSEQ multiplex PCR; TCRdb's version includes in-frame clones alone and lacks a portion of them. This sample has some 120,000 clones, with under 95% found just once. The starting material was PBMCs, obtained around atezolizumab (anti-PD-L1) treatment. The receptors derive from a man aged 55 to 70 with urothelial cancer.

V gene TRBV30 combines with J gene TRBJ2-3; 14 bases fit TRBD2. The CDR3 has 15 residues. J was trimmed by 6 bases and V by 0 bases; bases with no gene match: 2. From germline, CDR1 is GTSNPN and CDR2 SVGIG (reference sequence). The chain's CDR3 is CAWSVGTSGGDTQYF. The CDR3 bases are TGTGCCTGGAGTGTCGGGACTAGCGGGGGTGATACGCAGTATTTT.

This sequence joins TRBV2 and TRBJ2-5; 14 bases fit TRBD2. The CDR3 is made up of 17 amino acids. CDR1 and CDR2 from the germline V gene are SNHLY and FYNNEI. V trimming: 6 bases; J trimming: 3 bases; junction bases outside the gene matches: 9. Here the CDR3 reads CASSPGLAGVGEETQYF. The DNA for the CDR3 is TGTGCCAGCAGCCCGGGACTAGCGGGAGTAGGCGAAGAGACCCAGTACTTC.

The chain is built from TRBV5-4 and TRBJ2-4; 7 positions match TRBD1. V gave up 0 bases and J gave up 1 base; unmatched junction bases: 1. This CDR3 is built from 15 residues. Looked up from germline, CDR1 is SGHNT and CDR2 is YYREEE (reference sequence). CDR3 bases: TGTGCCAGCAGCTTGGCACAGGGGGCCAAAAACATTCAGTACTTC. This encodes CASSLAQGAKNIQYF.

The chain employs TRBV25-1 and TRBJ2-2; the match to TRBD1 covers 7 bases. This CDR3 comprises 15 residues. The germline V gene encodes CDR1 MGHDK and CDR2 SYGVNS. J was trimmed by 3 bases and V by 2 bases; bases with no gene match: 3. The CDR3 coding sequence is TGTGCCAGCAGTGAAGGGACAGAACACACCGGGGAGCTGTTTTTT. The encoded protein is CASSEGTEHTGELFF.

The chain combines TRBV7-2 with TRBJ1-1, with D perhaps TRBD1 (5 bases). Between the trimmed V and J ends, which lost 3 bases and 6 bases, there was a span of 8 bases. Germline V gene data show CDR1 as SGHTA and CDR2 as FQGNSA. The CDR3 contains 12 residues. CDR3 in DNA: TGTGCCAGCAGCTTGACCAGGGCTGAAGCTTTCTTT. Translation: CASSLTRAEAFF.

This clone occurred once. The rearrangement joins TRBV5-1 to TRBJ1-3, with TRBD1 as a possible D gene (6 bases). V was trimmed by 4 bases and J by 0 bases, leaving 11 bases between them. The CDR3 is 15 residues long. Per germline, CDR1 SGHRS and CDR2 YFSETQ. CDR3 protein: CASSQDRVSGNTIYF. The DNA of the CDR3 is TGCGCCAGCAGCCAGGACAGAGTCTCTGGAAACACCATATATTTT.

The chain uses TRBV11-1 and TRBJ2-3, with 7 bases matching TRBD2. J lost 4 bases, V lost 2 bases, and 12 bases had no gene match. The CDR3 extends over 17 amino acids. Per germline, CDR1 SGHAT and CDR2 FQDESV (reference sequence). Here the CDR3 reads CASSLMGTTHGADTQYF. In DNA form, the CDR3 reads TGTGCCAGCAGCTTAATGGGGACTACCCACGGGGCAGATACGCAGTATTTT.

The V call is TRBV9, the J call TRBJ2-7, with 7 nucleotides matching TRBD2. V shed 0 bases and J 4 bases; nucleotides not matched to a gene: 4. Germline CDR1 is SGDLS and CDR2 is YYNGEE. This CDR3 is built from 14 residues. CDR3 DNA sequence: TGTGCCAGCAGCGTAGAGCCTAGCGGATACGAGCAGTACTTC. This codes for CASSVEPSGYEQYF.

The chain is built from TRBV28 and TRBJ2-7; D is possibly TRBD2 (7 bases). V lost 5 bases and J 0 bases, leaving 14 bases between the germline ends. Germline V gene sequence: CDR1 MDHEN, CDR2 SYDVKM. The CDR3 sequence is 15 residues long. CDR3 region: CASSGGGLVSYEQYF. DNA of the CDR3: TGTGCCAGCAGTGGGGGCGGACTAGTCTCCTACGAGCAGTACTTC.

The rearrangement uses TRBV30 and TRBJ2-7; D is perhaps TRBD1 (5 bases). Trimming stripped 3 bases from V and 7 bases from J, with 19 bases between. The CDR3 spans 14 residues. The germline CDR1 and CDR2 sequences are GTSNPN and SVGIG (reference sequence). This CDR3 is CAWRRFQGLSEQYF. For the CDR3, the DNA is TGTGCCTGGAGGCGTTTTCAGGGATTGAGTGAGCAGTACTTC.

V gene TRBV7-2 combines with J gene TRBJ2-7, with 10 nucleotides matching TRBD1. Germline lookup yields CDR1 SGHTA and CDR2 FQGNSA. V trimming: 1 base; J trimming: 5 bases; junction bases outside the gene matches: 5. The CDR3 contains 15 residues. This CDR3 is CASSLVGTGANEQYF. As DNA, the CDR3 is TGTGCCAGCAGCTTAGTAGGGACAGGGGCTAACGAGCAGTACTTC.

The chain uses TRBV19 and TRBJ1-4; D gene unclear. Germline CDR1 LNHDA, CDR2 SQIVND (reference sequence). The V end lost 10 bases, the J end lost 7 bases, and 19 bases lay between the germline ends. The CDR3 loop spans 14 amino acids. This CDR3 reads CATTSGGSPEKLFF. CDR3 nucleotide sequence: TGTGCCACCACGTCGGGTGGTTCCCCTGAAAAACTGTTTTTT.

This chain uses TRBV4-2 with TRBJ2-3; 10 bases align to TRBD2. The germline gives CDR1 LGHNA, CDR2 YNFKEQ. The CDR3 is 16 residues long. With V trimmed by 1 base and J by 5 bases, 6 bases remained unmatched. Written as DNA, the CDR3 is TGTGCCAGCAGCCAAGGAGCGGGGGGGCTTGGAGATACGCAGTATTTT. Translating it yields CASSQGAGGLGDTQYF.

The rearrangement joins TRBV10-3 to TRBJ1-2; TRBD1 aligns across 8 bases. V was pared by 11 bases and J by 6 bases, with 8 bases of the junction left unmatched. Germline CDR1 reads ENHRY; CDR2 reads SYGVKD. The CDR3 extends over 12 amino acids. CDR3 bases: TGTGCCTCTCATGCGGACAGGGATGGCTACACCTTC. It specifies CASHADRDGYTF.

The chain employs TRBV4-3 and TRBJ2-1; the match to TRBD2 covers 7 bases. Germline lookup yields CDR1 LGHNA and CDR2 YSLEER. V lost 4 bases, J lost 2 bases, and 14 bases stayed unmatched. The CDR3 has 18 amino acids. The CDR3, as DNA: TGCGCCAGCAGCCGGACTGTGGGGAGTGGGAGGGCCTACAATGAGCAGTTCTTC. Protein sequence: CASSRTVGSGRAYNEQFF.

The chain links TRBV19 to TRBJ2-2; no reliable D call. Trimming took 3 bases from V and 5 from J, leaving 10 bases between them. CDR1 and CDR2 from the germline V gene are LNHDA and SQIVND (reference sequence). CDR3 length: 14 residues. CDR3: CASSIVAGTGELFF. The CDR3 DNA is TGTGCCAGTAGTATCGTTGCCGGGACCGGGGAGCTGTTTTTT.

The chain uses TRBV25-1 and TRBJ1-1; 8 bases map to TRBD1. From germline, CDR1 is MGHDK and CDR2 SYGVNS. V dropped 4 bases and J dropped 3; count of bases not matched to a gene: 4. This CDR3 region has 14 residues. The CDR3 DNA reads TGTGCCAGCAGTGTGGACAGGGCGGACACTGAAGCTTTCTTT. This codes for CASSVDRADTEAFF.

The V call is TRBV4-3, the J call TRBJ2-3; D remains unclear. Trimming left V 1 base short and J 6 bases short, with 11 bases between. CDR3 length: 14 amino acids. Germline-derived CDR1 and CDR2 are LGHNA and YSLEER. Here the CDR3 reads CASSQGRSSDTQYF. DNA for the CDR3: TGCGCCAGCAGCCAAGGCAGGTCTTCCGATACGCAGTATTTT.

The rearrangement uses TRBV6-1 and TRBJ1-5; no clear D gene. The CDR3 length is 18 residues. Germline loops: CDR1 MNHNS, CDR2 SASEGT. The V and J ends lost 4 bases and 1 base respectively, with 20 bases between them. CDR3 DNA sequence: TGTGCCAGCAGTGTAATCTCCGAGTGGCGGCAAAGCAATCAGCCCCAGCATTTT. It translates to CASSVISEWRQSNQPQHF.

The V and J genes are TRBV2 and TRBJ2-3, with D perhaps TRBD1 (5 bases). The CDR3 spans 16 residues. Per the germline V gene, CDR1 is SNHLY and CDR2 is FYNNEI. V was trimmed by 3 bases and J by 0 bases, leaving 13 bases between them. CDR3 coding DNA: TGTGCCAGCAGTGATAGGGGCGGTACTAGCACAGATACGCAGTATTTT. Its translation: CASSDRGGTSTDTQYF.

V is TRBV4-1 and J is TRBJ1-2, with TRBD1 matching over 7 bases. Per the germline V gene, CDR1 is MGHRA and CDR2 is YSYEKL. With V trimmed by 3 bases and J by 1 base, 8 bases remained unmatched. This CDR3 comprises 16 residues. CDR3 bases: TGCGCCAGCAGCCACGGGACAGAAATGGGTAACTATGGCTACACCTTC. It yields the protein CASSHGTEMGNYGYTF.

This chain uses TRBV19 with TRBJ1-2, with D possibly TRBD1 on 5 matching bases. This CDR3 contains 11 residues. Germline V gene lookup returns CDR1 LNHDA and CDR2 SQIVND (reference sequence). Trimming took 5 bases from V and 5 from J, leaving 6 bases between them. CDR3 coding DNA: TGTGCCAGTAGTTCAGGGTATGGCTACACCTTC. It yields the protein CASSSGYGYTF.

This clone was seen a single time. The genes are TRBV7-9 and TRBJ2-2; D remains ambiguous. The V gene lost 5 bases and the J gene lost 0 bases, with 7 bases spanning the gap. CDR1 is SEHNR and CDR2 is FQNEAQ in the germline V gene (reference sequence). CDR3 size: 14 residues. Here the CDR3 reads CASSTPTNTGELFF. The CDR3 region has the DNA TGTGCCAGCAGCACGCCTACGAACACCGGGGAGCTGTTTTTT.

V and J are TRBV6-6 and TRBJ2-1; 7 bases fit TRBD1. The V and J ends lost 6 bases and 4 bases, in that order; junction bases with no gene match: 9. CDR3 length: 15 amino acids. Germline V gives CDR1 MNHNY, CDR2 SVGAGI (reference sequence). The CDR3 here is CASRGDSGVYNEQFF. The CDR3 nucleotides are TGTGCCAGCAGGGGGGACAGTGGAGTATACAATGAGCAGTTCTTC.

The chain couples TRBV30 to TRBJ2-3, with 11 bases lining up with TRBD2. This CDR3 has 15 residues. After removal of 0 bases from V and 7 bases from J, the junction contained 6 bases not matched to a gene. The germline CDR1 and CDR2 sequences are GTSNPN and SVGIG (reference sequence). The CDR3 DNA reads as TGTGCCTGGAGTGTAAACCTAGCGGGAGGAAATACGCAGTATTTT. It encodes CAWSVNLAGGNTQYF.

This chain uses TRBV28 with TRBJ2-2, with 10 bases fitting TRBD1. The germline V gene encodes CDR1 MDHEN and CDR2 SYDVKM. Trimming took 3 bases from V and 6 from J; bases not matched to a gene: 4. The CDR3 contains 15 residues. CDR3 sequence (DNA): TGTGCCAGCAGTTTTCGGACAGGGGGTTCCGGGGAGCTGTTTTTT. This translates into CASSFRTGGSGELFF.

This clone came up a few times. V and J are TRBV14 and TRBJ1-4; D not resolved. Germline CDR1 is SGHDN and CDR2 is FVKESK. V dropped 5 bases and J dropped 5 bases, with 9 bases sitting between them. The length of the CDR3 is 13 residues. CDR3 region: CASSDGLNEKLFF. The CDR3, as DNA: TGTGCCAGCAGCGACGGGTTAAATGAAAAACTGTTTTTT.